This record covers a single T cell receptor (beta chain). This clone has a single count. What antigen it recognizes has not been identified. Base qualities are not recorded, but no much larger clone differs from it by a single base. The data are from a study of PD-L1 blockade in urothelial cancer (dated by TCRdb to the late 2010s). The study in broad terms: All patients started therapy around 2014 and received atezolizumab 1,200 mg intravenously every 3 weeks. About 90% of the roughly 30 patients were males with bladder-origin urothelial cancer, and about 60% of the roughly 29 reported a prior smoking history. Patients had an ECOG performance status of 0 or 1 and had received between 0 and 3 prior chemotherapy regimens. Blood samples were analyzed at 3 weeks after treatment start (second dose) and at 6 weeks after treatment start. Blood samples gave median yields of approximately 130,000 T cells and some 84,000 unique TCRs, along with a median clonality of 0.080. The study, an exploratory multi-omic analysis, examined somatic, immune and clinical correlates of response to PD-L1 blockade with atezolizumab in urothelial cancer. TCR sequencing covered pretreatment tumor samples and matched, serially collected peripheral blood taken before and after atezolizumab treatment. Durable clinical benefit was defined as a progression-free survival longer than 6 months, and TCR features were additionally tested against progression-free survival and overall survival. In the same patients who had TCR sequencing, pretreatment tumors also underwent whole exome sequencing and RNA sequencing. Under 10 patients achieved durable clinical benefit and some 21 did not. Pretreatment blood TCR-seq was available for twenty-nine patients, at least one posttreatment blood collection was obtained for 25 or so patients, and tumor TCR-seq was available for 25 or so patients.

Each PCR received spiked-in synthetic TCR analog templates so that absolute template abundance could be estimated from read counts. Using the immunoSEQ assay, TCRbeta CDR3 regions were amplified from genomic DNA with bias-controlled V and J gene primers. Rearranged TCRbeta segments were sequenced at approximately 20X coverage. The study's own analysis went as follows. Sequencing errors were corrected by clustering and CDR3s were annotated against IMGT to assign V, D and J genes. Downstream analyses used only productive TCRbeta rearrangements, leaving out any out-of-frame or stop-codon sequences. Clonality was computed as one minus Shannon entropy normalized by the log of the number of unique productive sequences. Clones differing between time points or between blood and tumor were identified using Fisher's exact test with Benjamini-Hochberg correction, with an adjusted p below 0.01 applied as the threshold. Not all clones reach the TCRdb copy of this immuneACCESS table, which keeps in-frame sequences only. Checked studies attribute under half of the gap to unresolved V genes and leave the rest unexplained. The V and J calls and clone size come from that table; D and trimming were worked out from the DNA. Counted in this sample were around 69,000 clones; approximately 89% of them appeared once. The top ten clonotypes cover 0.87% of the sample.

This specimen's time point label, per the study, means: peripheral blood 6 weeks after treatment start. A cohort of 25 to 30 patients with locally advanced or metastatic urothelial carcinoma, treated at Memorial Sloan Kettering on a trial protocol, was included. Peripheral blood mononuclear cells were collected pretreatment and during treatment, with between 1 and 8 total time points obtained per patient. The Qiagen DNeasy Blood extraction kit was used to purify genomic DNA from total PBMCs and from tumor samples. Collected pretreatment and during treatment, PBMCs were isolated and stored as previously described. Summary of the overall study and its limitations: Because the sample size was small (n of about 30) and many of the analyses were exploratory, the results are meant to be hypothesis-generating. Patients with durable benefit showed greater expansion of tumor-associated TCR clones in peripheral blood 3 weeks after starting treatment (n ≈ 21, p = 0.022). A pretreatment peripheral blood TCR clonality below the median was linked to improved progression-free and overall survival.

CDR1 SGDLS and CDR2 YYNGEE are derived from the germline V gene. The CDR3 runs 15 residues from the cysteine to the phenylalanine. The entry retains the CDR3 DNA only, 45 bases that are in frame from base 1. Trimming accounts for 4 bases at V and 2 bases at J, while the number of junction bases matched to no gene is 6. The TCR comes from an elderly woman with urothelial cancer. The source was PBMCs, collected around atezolizumab (anti-PD-L1) treatment. This sequence uses TRBV9 and TRBJ2-1, and 7 junctional nucleotides match TRBD2. CDR3 reads: CASSPGGRTYNEQFF. The DNA is as follows: TGTGCCAGCAGCCCGGGCGGGAGAACCTACAATGAGCAGTTCTTC. Where the CDR3 stops, the reference TRBV9 and TRBJ2-1 genes take over; the full variable domain is DSGVTQTPKHLITATGQRVTLRCSPRSGDLSVYWYQQSLDQGLQFLIQYYNGEERAKGNILERFSAQQFPDLHSELNLSSLELGDSALYFCASSPGGRTYNEQFFGPGTRLTVL.